The next 21 T cell receptor beta chains were all read from a single sample in a study of cytomegalovirus exposure and HLA in healthy donors. The PCR used 60 Vbeta and 13 Jbeta primers. Method: immunoSEQ multiplex PCR; TCRdb's copy keeps in-frame clones and lacks some. The table records some 130,000 clones, about two thirds of them present only once. Specimen: PBMCs. These receptors were taken from a human donor in good health.

The chain employs TRBV27 and TRBJ2-1, with a tentative D call TRBD2 (5 bases). V lost 3 bases and J lost 0, with 15 bases in between. CDR1 and CDR2 from the germline V gene are MNHEY and SMNVEV (reference sequence). The CDR3 is 17 amino acids. The CDR3 is CASSFIVGVGSYNEQFF. CDR3 bases: TGTGCCAGCAGTTTCATCGTGGGAGTGGGCTCCTACAATGAGCAGTTCTTC.

The chain employs TRBV27 and TRBJ2-1; possibly TRBD1 for D (5 bases). The CDR3 totals 17 residues. V was trimmed by 3 bases and J by 2 bases, leaving 17 bases between them. Looked up from germline, CDR1 is MNHEY and CDR2 is SMNVEV (reference sequence). CDR3 nucleotides: TGTGCCAGCAGTTTTCCTCGAACAGGCAACGCCTACAATGAGCAGTTCTTC. This gives the protein CASSFPRTGNAYNEQFF.

This clone was detected only once. V gene TRBV29-1 combines with J gene TRBJ2-5; D call uncertain. This CDR3 is 10 amino acids long. Germline values: CDR1 SQVTM, CDR2 ANQGSEA. V gave up 3 bases and J gave up 5 bases, with 4 bases separating them. CDR3 sequence (DNA): TGCAGCGTTGATCTGGAGACCCAGTACTTC. Translation gives CSVDLETQYF.

V is TRBV7-2 and J is TRBJ2-5; the D gene is possibly TRBD1 (6 bases). V was cut by 3 bases and J by 1 base, with 15 bases left in between. From germline, CDR1 is SGHTA and CDR2 FQGNSA. The CDR3 is 16 residues long. CDR3 nucleotides: TGTGCCAGCAGCTTCGCTTGGGGGCTGAGCCAAGAGACCCAGTACTTC. Amino acid sequence: CASSFAWGLSQETQYF.

J is TRBJ2-5 and V is TRBV7-8, with a tentative D call TRBD1 (6 bases). V dropped 1 base and J dropped 5 bases, with 8 bases sitting between them. CDR3 length: 13 residues. Germline loops: CDR1 SGHVS, CDR2 FQNEAQ. In nucleotides, the CDR3 is TGTGCCAGCAGCTTAGTGGGGGCGGAGACCCAGTACTTC. Translation gives CASSLVGAETQYF.

The CDR3 sequence: CASSIGTGNQETQYF. As DNA, the CDR3 is TGTGCCAGCAGCATAGGGACAGGTAACCAAGAGACCCAGTACTTC. The chain uses TRBV7-9 and TRBJ2-5, with 8 bases lining up with TRBD1. Germline-derived CDR1 and CDR2 are SEHNR and FQNEAQ (reference sequence). The CDR3 length is 15 residues. V was pared by 5 bases and J by 0 bases, with 5 bases of the junction left unmatched.

This clone came up a few times. The V gene is TRBV6-1, the J gene TRBJ1-5; D possibly corresponds to TRBD1 (5 bases). Trimming left V 8 bases short and J 7 bases short, with 15 bases between. This CDR3 spans 13 amino acids. CDR1 and CDR2 from the germline V gene are MNHNS and SASEGT. The CDR3 reads CASAPGGGQPQHF. DNA of the CDR3: TGTGCCAGCGCGCCGGGGGGGGGACAGCCCCAGCATTTT.

The V and J genes are TRBV2 and TRBJ2-5; 13 nucleotides align to TRBD2. CDR1 and CDR2 (germline): SNHLY, FYNNEI. Trimming cost V 6 bases and J 1 base; bases outside gene matches: 5. This CDR3 has 16 amino acids. The CDR3 region has the DNA TGTGCCAGCAGCGAGGGACTAGCGGGGCTCCAAGAGACCCAGTACTTC. This encodes CASSEGLAGLQETQYF.

The chain employs TRBV2 and TRBJ2-3, with D unresolved. The germline CDR1 and CDR2 sequences are SNHLY and FYNNEI. The length of the CDR3 is 15 residues. Trimming took off 2 bases at V and 2 bases at J, with 11 bases between the two ends. CDR3 in DNA: TGTGCCAGCAGTGAAAACAGATGGAACACAGATACGCAGTATTTT. Protein sequence: CASSENRWNTDTQYF.

The chain links TRBV23-1 to TRBJ2-1; D may be TRBD2 (5 bases). TRBV23-1 is an ORF; its function is uncertain. Trimming pared 0 bases from V and 14 bases from J, leaving 29 bases between. The CDR3 is 18 amino acids. As DNA, the CDR3 is TGCGCCAGCAGTCAATCGGCCCCGCAGCGAGGGCAAATCAGAGGGAAGTTCTTC. This codes for CASSQSAPQRGQIRGKFF.

This clone has only a few counts. This chain joins TRBV6-6 and TRBJ2-7, with D possibly matching TRBD1 (6 bases). Germline V gives CDR1 MNHNY, CDR2 SVGAGI (reference sequence). The germline V and J ends were trimmed by 3 bases and 3 bases, with 15 bases remaining between them. The CDR3 has 15 amino acids. The chain's CDR3 is CASSYYSTGNYEQYF. The CDR3 nucleotides are TGTGCCAGCAGTTATTATAGTACAGGGAACTACGAGCAGTACTTC.

The chain combines TRBV11-1 with TRBJ1-2; no reliable D call. The germline CDR1 and CDR2 sequences are SGHAT and FQDESV (reference sequence). V lost 2 bases and J lost 0, with 4 bases in between. The CDR3 covers 13 residues. The CDR3 DNA reads as TGTGCCAGCAGCTTATATGCTAACTATGGCTACACCTTC. Translating it yields CASSLYANYGYTF. Looking up the rest from reference TRBV11-1 and TRBJ1-2 gives the full variable domain: EAEVAQSPRYKITEKSQAVAFWCDPISGHATLYWYRQILGQGPELLVQFQDESVVDDSQLPKDRFSAERLKGVDSTLKIQPAELGDSAMYLCASSLYANYGYTFGSGTRLTVV.

In its sample, this clone was seen once. The V call is TRBV27, the J call TRBJ1-2; 7 bases align to TRBD1. The germline V gene encodes CDR1 MNHEY and CDR2 SMNVEV (reference sequence). The CDR3 consists of 14 residues. J gave up 4 bases and V 3 bases, and 5 bases lay outside the gene matches. CDR3 bases: TGTGCCAGCAGTTTTAGTAGGGACAGCTATGGCTACACCTTC. Protein product: CASSFSRDSYGYTF.

J is TRBJ2-5 and V is TRBV5-1, with TRBD2 matching 13 bases. This CDR3 has 16 residues. Trimming removed 0 bases from V and 1 base from J; junction bases left unmatched: 0. Germline CDR1 and CDR2: SGHRS and YFSETQ. CDR3 in DNA: TGCGCCAGCAGCTTGGGACTAGCGGGGGGCCAAGAGACCCAGTACTTC. It specifies CASSLGLAGGQETQYF.

The chain uses TRBV5-6 and TRBJ2-5, with a possible D match to TRBD1 (6 bases). V was shortened by 3 bases and J by 2 bases, with 8 bases between the two germline ends. The CDR3 has 13 residues. CDR1 SGHDT and CDR2 YYEEEE come from the germline V gene. CDR3 sequence reads: CASSSDRQETQYF. The CDR3, as DNA: TGTGCCAGCAGCTCGGACAGACAAGAGACCCAGTACTTC.

The chain carries TRBV30 and TRBJ1-1; D perhaps matches TRBD1 (5 bases). The germline V and J ends were trimmed by 0 bases and 8 bases, with 19 bases remaining between them. The CDR3 extends over 15 amino acids. Germline CDR1 reads GTSNPN; CDR2 reads SVGIG (reference sequence). For the CDR3, the DNA is TGTGCCTGGAGTGTAATGGGGGGATATTACCCAGAAGCTTTCTTT. The encoded protein is CAWSVMGGYYPEAFF.

The chain joins TRBV7-8 to TRBJ1-5, with D maybe TRBD1 (5 bases). Germline V CDR1 and CDR2: SGHVS, FQNEAQ. The CDR3 contains 14 residues. V was trimmed by 4 bases and J by 6 bases, leaving 13 bases between them. CDR3 coding DNA: TGTGCCAGCAGCTCCGCGGGGGGGAGTCAGCCCCAGCATTTT. It encodes CASSSAGGSQPQHF.

This clone has only one observation. The chain employs TRBV4-2 and TRBJ2-5; 8 nucleotides match TRBD2. This CDR3 comprises 15 residues. Germline V lookup: CDR1 LGHNA, CDR2 YNFKEQ. With V trimmed by 0 bases and J by 5 bases, 5 bases remained unmatched. CDR3 in DNA: TGTGCCAGCAGCCAAGATCACGGGGGGGCGGAGACCCAGTACTTC. It is translated as CASSQDHGGAETQYF.

V usage is TRBV4-2 and J usage is TRBJ1-1, with TRBD1 matching over 7 bases. Germline V CDR1 and CDR2: LGHNA, YNFKEQ. With V trimmed by 0 bases and J by 4 bases, 2 bases remained unmatched. CDR3 length equals 14 residues. DNA of the CDR3: TGTGCCAGCAGCCAAGAGGCAGGGGGCACTGAAGCTTTCTTT. Residues: CASSQEAGGTEAFF.

Only a few counts were recorded for this clone. The chain is built from TRBV9 and TRBJ1-6; 12 bases align to TRBD1. CDR1 SGDLS and CDR2 YYNGEE come from the germline V gene. Losses at the gene ends were 3 bases for V and 10 bases for J; bases not matched to a gene: 5. There are 15 residues in the CDR3. The CDR3: CASSASGTGGSPLHF. DNA for the CDR3: TGTGCCAGCAGCGCATCCGGGACAGGGGGCTCACCCCTCCACTTT.

V usage is TRBV18 and J usage is TRBJ2-3, with D unclear. V was clipped by 4 bases and J by 1 base, with 9 bases between them. This CDR3 spans 14 amino acids. CDR1 is KGHSH, CDR2 LQKENI, per germline. The CDR3 reads CASSLRRGTDTQYF. The CDR3 DNA is TGTGCCAGCTCACTCAGGCGTGGCACAGATACGCAGTATTTT.